The clone carrying this TCR beta chain was seen a few times. Its antigen remains unknown. The data originate from a study of cytomegalovirus exposure and HLA in healthy donors. Study-wide points: Rarity marked most TCR sequences, yet some public TCRs occurred in many donors. It was likely that a cluster of highly shared sequence variants was a sequencing artifact.

PCR used 60 Vbeta primers and 13 Jbeta primers. Sequencing used immunoSEQ multiplex PCR; TCRdb keeps in-frame clones, though not all of them. The data contain about 200,000 clones, 86% of them singletons. The CDR3 totals 17 residues. Germline values: CDR1 MDHEN, CDR2 SYDVKM. V was shortened by 5 bases and J by 0 bases, with 17 bases between the two germline ends. Donors were nominally healthy when sampled, though unrecorded immune exposures were likely. Sequencing input: PBMCs. V and J are TRBV28 and TRBJ1-3, with D unclear. The sequence derives from a woman between 25 and 40 years old in good health and CMV-seronegative. Written as DNA, the CDR3 is TGTGCCAGCAGTGTAGGTGGAGAGGCCTACTCTGGAAACACCATATATTTT. Its translation is CASSVGGEAYSGNTIYF.